Shown below are 22 T cell receptor beta chains from a single sample sequenced in a study of tissue T cells after allogeneic stem cell transplantation. TCRdb's table, derived via immunoSEQ multiplex PCR, lists solely in-frame clones and lacks some. The table records around 3,100 clones, 64% of them present only once. Enrolled prospectively were adult allogeneic hematopoietic cell transplant recipients whose graft-versus-host disease was steroid-refractory. The material was jejunal tissue, obtained at autopsy. The receptor set was obtained from an older male patient with steroid-refractory graft-versus-host disease after an allogeneic stem cell transplant. The graft donor may have contributed some T cells.

The chain employs TRBV7-3 and TRBJ1-1, with 9 bases fitting TRBD1. The germline V gene has CDR1 SGHTA and CDR2 FQGTGA. The V gene end was trimmed by 8 bases and the J gene end by 1 base; junction bases not matched to a gene: 5. The CDR3 is 14 amino acids. CDR3 loop: CASGYRGQNTEAFF. DNA for the CDR3: TGTGCCAGCGGCTACAGGGGGCAGAACACTGAAGCTTTCTTT.

This sequence joins TRBV5-1 and TRBJ2-2, with 7 bases matching TRBD1. Germline assignment: CDR1 SGHRS and CDR2 YFSETQ. Germline trimming cut 2 bases from V and 4 bases from J; bases unmatched to any gene: 8. This CDR3 is built from 16 residues. In DNA form, the CDR3 reads TGCGCCAGCAGCTTACTCATAGGGGGCGCCACCGGGGAGCTGTTTTTT. Its protein product is CASSLLIGGATGELFF.

This clone was counted a single time. The rearrangement uses TRBV19 and TRBJ2-3; D may be TRBD1 (6 bases). Trimming pared 3 bases from V and 8 bases from J, leaving 18 bases between. This CDR3 contains 15 residues. Germline CDR1 reads LNHDA; CDR2 reads SQIVND (reference sequence). The CDR3 spells CASSITSLDRGTQYF. Written as DNA, the CDR3 is TGTGCCAGTAGTATCACATCTCTGGACAGAGGTACGCAGTATTTT.

The V call is TRBV7-2, the J call TRBJ1-3; D is unclear. The CDR3 consists of 12 residues. V was pared by 6 bases and J by 8 bases, with 11 bases between. Per the germline V gene, CDR1 is SGHTA and CDR2 is FQGNSA. The CDR3 nucleotides are TGTGCCAGCAGTCACCCCGGGTACACCATATATTTT. As protein: CASSHPGYTIYF.

This chain connects TRBV29-1 to TRBJ2-5; 8 positions agree with TRBD1. This CDR3 is built from 13 residues. V shed 4 bases, J shed 4 bases, and the junction held 5 bases outside the gene matches. CDR1 is SQVTM, CDR2 ANQGSEA, per germline. DNA for the CDR3: TGCAGCGTTGCGGACAGGGCGCCAGAGACCCAGTACTTC. As protein: CSVADRAPETQYF.

This rearrangement joins TRBV19 to TRBJ1-5, with D unclear. CDR3 length: 13 amino acids. V lost 4 bases and J 7 bases, leaving 11 bases between the germline ends. Germline-derived CDR1 and CDR2 are LNHDA and SQIVND (reference sequence). CDR3 DNA sequence: TGTGCCAGTAGTAGCTGGGTTGGGCAGCCCCAGCATTTT. Protein product: CASSSWVGQPQHF.

This chain connects TRBV2 to TRBJ2-7, with D hard to call. The germline gives CDR1 SNHLY, CDR2 FYNNEI. V was trimmed by 7 bases and J by 3 bases, leaving 13 bases between them. This CDR3 has 13 amino acids. CDR3 sequence reads: CASTIGLGYEQYF. The CDR3 coding sequence is TGTGCCAGCACTATTGGGTTGGGCTACGAGCAGTACTTC.

This clone was detected only once. The chain carries TRBV9 and TRBJ1-2; no firm D call. CDR3 length equals 15 residues. Germline V CDR1 and CDR2: SGDLS, YYNGEE. The germline V and J ends were trimmed by 0 bases and 0 bases, with 9 bases remaining between them. The CDR3 loop is CASSVEDLSNYGYTF. In DNA form, the CDR3 reads TGTGCCAGCAGCGTAGAGGACCTATCTAACTATGGCTACACCTTC.

This chain links TRBV18 with TRBJ2-5, with D perhaps given as TRBD1 or TRBD2 (5 bases each). Per germline, CDR1 KGHSH and CDR2 LQKENI. V was trimmed by 5 bases and J by 4 bases, leaving 14 bases between them. The CDR3 has 14 amino acids. Written as DNA, the CDR3 is TGTGCCAGCTCAAGGGGCCCCCGGGGAGAGACCCAGTACTTC. Translation gives CASSRGPRGETQYF.

V and J are TRBV6-6 and TRBJ1-1, with 11 bases fitting TRBD1. Germline V CDR1 and CDR2: MNHNY, SVGAGI (reference sequence). Trimming took 5 bases from V and 7 from J; bases not matched to a gene: 9. The CDR3 is 15 residues long. CDR3 loop: CASSTRDRGVREAFF. The CDR3 bases are TGTGCCAGCAGTACCCGGGACAGGGGGGTTCGTGAAGCTTTCTTT.

This rearrangement joins TRBV11-2 to TRBJ2-5; either TRBD1 or TRBD2 may supply D (5 bases each). CDR1 is SGHAT, CDR2 FQNNGV, per germline. V was pared by 2 bases and J by 2 bases, with 9 bases between. The CDR3 totals 14 residues. CDR3 residues: CASSLYGAQETQYF. The CDR3 region has the DNA TGTGCCAGCAGCTTATACGGGGCTCAAGAGACCCAGTACTTC.

The table lists this clone with a few counts. The chain uses TRBV4-2 and TRBJ1-2; D remains unclear. The CDR3 has 14 residues. Germline lookup yields CDR1 LGHNA and CDR2 YNFKEQ. V dropped 0 bases and J dropped 7 bases, with 12 bases sitting between them. The CDR3 loop reads CASSQEQPRGGYTF. DNA for the CDR3: TGTGCCAGCAGCCAAGAACAACCGCGGGGTGGCTACACCTTC.

The gene calls are TRBV4-3 and TRBJ2-1; D ambiguous. V lost 3 bases and J 8 bases, leaving 14 bases between the germline ends. CDR3 length: 14 residues. CDR1 is LGHNA, CDR2 YSLEER, per germline. DNA for the CDR3: TGCGCCAGCAGCCAGGAACATACAAGCCATGAGCAGTTCTTC. This codes for CASSQEHTSHEQFF.

The rearrangement links TRBV6-1 to TRBJ2-7; D could derive from TRBD1 or TRBD2 (6 bases each). Germline values: CDR1 MNHNS, CDR2 SASEGT. Between the trimmed V and J ends, which lost 0 bases and 4 bases, there was a span of 10 bases. The CDR3 is 14 residues long. CDR3 DNA: TGTGCCAGCAGTGAAGCGGGGGGCGAATACGAGCAGTACTTC. This gives the protein CASSEAGGEYEQYF.

This clone has only a few counts. V gene TRBV2 combines with J gene TRBJ1-2; TRBD1 aligns across 9 bases. Germline CDR1 is SNHLY and CDR2 is FYNNEI. CDR3 length: 14 residues. Trimming removed 9 bases from V and 7 bases from J; junction bases left unmatched: 12. The CDR3 nucleotides are TGTGCCAGACCTACGACAGGGGGTTTTGGTGGCTACACCTTC. This encodes CARPTTGGFGGYTF.

This clone appeared a single time. The rearrangement joins TRBV29-1 to TRBJ2-1; 9 bases agree with TRBD2. The CDR3 runs 14 residues. V dropped 4 bases and J dropped 10; count of bases not matched to a gene: 11. CDR1 SQVTM and CDR2 ANQGSEA come from the germline V gene. The CDR3 reads CSVASAGGPFEQFF. In DNA form, the CDR3 reads TGCAGCGTTGCGTCTGCGGGGGGGCCTTTCGAGCAGTTCTTC.

The CDR3 bases are TGTGCCAGCTCACCCTCCGGGACAGCGAATGAGCAGTTCTTC. Amino acids: CASSPSGTANEQFF. The chain has TRBV18 and TRBJ2-1, with 7 bases that match TRBD1. The CDR3 contains 14 residues. Germline CDR1 KGHSH, CDR2 LQKENI. Unmatched junction bases numbered 6, after V lost 3 bases and J lost 7 bases.

DNA of the CDR3: TGTGCCAGCAGCTTAGGGCGGGGTTACGAGCAGTACTTC. Its protein is CASSLGRGYEQYF. The gene calls are TRBV7-9 and TRBJ2-7, with D tentatively TRBD2 (6 bases). CDR3 length: 13 amino acids. Germline V gene lookup returns CDR1 SEHNR and CDR2 FQNEAQ (reference sequence). Trimming took 1 base from V and 4 from J, leaving 8 bases between them. The variable domain in full, with the rest retrieved from reference TRBV7-9 and TRBJ2-7, is DTGVSQNPRHKITKRGQNVTFRCDPISEHNRLYWYRQTLGQGPEFLTYFQNEAQLEKSRLLSDRFSAERPKGSFSTLEIQRTEQGDSAMYLCASSLGRGYEQYFGPGTRLTVT.

The chain uses TRBV23-1 and TRBJ1-1, with 9 bases identical to TRBD1. TRBV23-1 is labeled an ORF, and its function is uncertain. The V gene end was trimmed by 6 bases and the J gene end by 6 bases; junction bases not matched to a gene: 11. The CDR3 sequence is 15 residues long. CDR3 in amino acids: CASSQGTGRSPEAFF. The CDR3 DNA reads as TGCGCCAGCAGCCAGGGGACAGGGAGGAGCCCTGAAGCTTTCTTT.

This clone rates as large. Other DNA sequences in this specimen translate into the identical CDR3. The chain recombines TRBV12-3 or TRBV12-4 with TRBJ2-7, with 8 bases fitting TRBD2. CDR3 length: 12 residues. The J segment lost 4 bases and the V segment lost 6 bases, leaving 2 bases of the junction unmatched. The CDR3 sequence is CASSPGGYEQYF. In nucleotides, the CDR3 is TGTGCCAGCAGCCCGGGAGGGTACGAGCAGTACTTC.

This clone was seen more than once but under ten times. The chain is built from TRBV7-2 and TRBJ1-6; a weak D match, TRBD1 (6 bases). Deletions cut 4 bases from V and 12 bases from J, with 13 bases between. Germline CDR1 and CDR2: SGHTA and FQGNSA. The CDR3 is 13 amino acids. DNA of the CDR3: TGTGCCAGCAGCTCCCGACAGGTCGTACCCCTCCACTTT. Translating it yields CASSSRQVVPLHF.

V and J are TRBV6-5 and TRBJ1-4; the match to TRBD1 covers 7 bases. CDR3 length equals 16 residues. Germline loops: CDR1 MNHEY, CDR2 SVGAGI. Germline trimming cut 2 bases from V and 5 bases from J; bases unmatched to any gene: 8. CDR3 protein: CASSYRRAGGNEKLFF. DNA of the CDR3: TGTGCCAGCAGTTACCGAAGAGCAGGGGGGAATGAAAAACTGTTTTTT.